This TCR beta chain appears in the sequencing data of a study of T cells expressing NK-cell markers. Across the whole study: It was sorted CD3+CD56-NKG2C+, CD3+CD56+NKG2C- and CD3+CD56+NKG2C+ T cells that provided the TCR beta repertoires.

Study results and caveats: The study found these clonotypes also leading the CD3+CD56-NKG2C+ fraction in several donors. The study found dominant NKG2C+ clonotypes at roughly 1.0-8% of CD8+ T cells in six donors.

Production of TCR beta cDNA relied on 5'RACE template switching with UMIs. TCRdb re-analyzed the 5' RACE reads; it lists each CDR3 protein once, without DNA. In all, the sample yields 300,000 to 500,000 distinct CDR3 sequences. In the case of this clonotype: Its specificity is unknown.

Specimen: blood T cells: a sorted CD56 or NKG2C T cell subset, CD4+ or CD8+ T cells, or bulk PBMC T cells (not recorded which). The clonotype comes from a woman in her forties or fifties in good health.

CDR3: CAWRRGVGIREAFF. The V and J genes are TRBV30 and TRBJ1-1; TCRdb's D call of TRBD1 is untestable without DNA. Germline V gives CDR1 GTSNPN, CDR2 SVGIG (reference sequence). The CDR3 runs to 14 residues.